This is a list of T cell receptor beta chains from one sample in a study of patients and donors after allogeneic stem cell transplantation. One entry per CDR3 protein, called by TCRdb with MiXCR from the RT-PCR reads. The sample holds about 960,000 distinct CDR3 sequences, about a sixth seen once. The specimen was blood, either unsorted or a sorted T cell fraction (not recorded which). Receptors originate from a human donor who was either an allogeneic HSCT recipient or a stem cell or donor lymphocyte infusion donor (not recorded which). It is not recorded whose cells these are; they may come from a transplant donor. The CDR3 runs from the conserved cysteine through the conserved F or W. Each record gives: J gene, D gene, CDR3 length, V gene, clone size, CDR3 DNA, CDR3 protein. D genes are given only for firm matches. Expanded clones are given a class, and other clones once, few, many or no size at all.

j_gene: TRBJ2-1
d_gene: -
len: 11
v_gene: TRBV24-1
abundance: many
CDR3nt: TGTGCCACCGGTGGGGTCACGGAGCAGTTCTTC
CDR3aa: CATGGVTEQFF

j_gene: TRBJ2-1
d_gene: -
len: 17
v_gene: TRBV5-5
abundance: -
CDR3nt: TGTGCCAGCAGCCCCGAGGACCCACCCCTGGGGTACAATGAGCAGTTCTTC
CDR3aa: CASSPEDPPLGYNEQFF

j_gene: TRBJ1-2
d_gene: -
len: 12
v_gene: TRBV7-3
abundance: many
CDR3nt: TGTGCCAGCGCCCAGGGGAACTATGGCTACACCTTC
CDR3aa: CASAQGNYGYTF

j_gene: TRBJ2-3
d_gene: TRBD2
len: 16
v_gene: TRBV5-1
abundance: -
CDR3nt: TGCGCCAGCAGCTTGGGAGTAGCGGGGTCGACAGATACGCAGTATTTT
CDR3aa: CASSLGVAGSTDTQYF

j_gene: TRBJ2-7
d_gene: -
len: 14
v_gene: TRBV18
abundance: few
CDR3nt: TGTGCCAGCTCACCGATCGACAAGCCGCAAGAGCAGTACTTC
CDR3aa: CASSPIDKPQEQYF

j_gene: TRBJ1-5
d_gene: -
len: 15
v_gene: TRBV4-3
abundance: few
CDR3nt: TGCGCCAGCAGCCCGGGGGCGAGATGGGATCAGCCCCAGCATTTT
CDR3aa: CASSPGARWDQPQHF

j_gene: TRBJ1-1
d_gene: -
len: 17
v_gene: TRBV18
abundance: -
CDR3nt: TGTGCCAGCTCACGAAAACACAGCGCTTGGGAGAACACTGAAGCTTTCTTT
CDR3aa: CASSRKHSAWENTEAFF

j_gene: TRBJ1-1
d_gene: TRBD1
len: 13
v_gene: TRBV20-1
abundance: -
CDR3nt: TGCAGTGCACGACAGGGGAAAGGCACTGAAGCTTTCTTT
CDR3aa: CSARQGKGTEAFF

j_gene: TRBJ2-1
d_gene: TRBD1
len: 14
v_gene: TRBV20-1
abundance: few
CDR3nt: TGCAGTGCTAGGAGGGACAGCCTAAACAATGAGCAGTTCTTC
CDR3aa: CSARRDSLNNEQFF

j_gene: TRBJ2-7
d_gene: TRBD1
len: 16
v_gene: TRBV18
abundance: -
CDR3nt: TGTGCCAGCTCACCCCTTCCGGGACAGGGAGGCTACGAGCAGTACTTC
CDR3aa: CASSPLPGQGGYEQYF

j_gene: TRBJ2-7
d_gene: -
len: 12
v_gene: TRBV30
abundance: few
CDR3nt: TGTGCCTGGAGTGTATCCCGGGTCGAGCAGTACTTC
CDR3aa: CAWSVSRVEQYF

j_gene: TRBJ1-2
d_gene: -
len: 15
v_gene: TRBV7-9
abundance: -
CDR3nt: TGTGCCAGCAGCTCCACCCGGGGGCGCCTTGATGGCTACACCTTC
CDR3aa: CASSSTRGRLDGYTF

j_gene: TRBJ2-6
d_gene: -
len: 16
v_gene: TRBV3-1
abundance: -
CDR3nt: TGTGCCAGCAGCCAAGATCCCCGGTCTGGGGCCAACGTCCTGACTTTC
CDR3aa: CASSQDPRSGANVLTF

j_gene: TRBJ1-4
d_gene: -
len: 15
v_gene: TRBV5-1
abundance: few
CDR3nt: TGCGCCAGCAGCGGAACAGGCGGGACTAATGAAAAACTGTTTTTT
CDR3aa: CASSGTGGTNEKLFF

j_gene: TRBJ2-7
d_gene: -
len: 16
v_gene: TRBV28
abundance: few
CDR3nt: TGTGCCAGCAGTTTCGACGATACAGGCTTCTCCTACGAGCAGTACTTC
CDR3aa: CASSFDDTGFSYEQYF

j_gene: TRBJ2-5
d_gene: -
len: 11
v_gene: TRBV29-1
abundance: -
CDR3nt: TGCAGCGTTGTTCTCAGAGAGACCCAGTACTTC
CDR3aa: CSVVLRETQYF

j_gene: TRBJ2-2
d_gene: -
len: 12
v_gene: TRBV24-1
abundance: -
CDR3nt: TGTGCCACCAGTCACAACACCGGGGAGCTGTTTTTT
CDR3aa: CATSHNTGELFF

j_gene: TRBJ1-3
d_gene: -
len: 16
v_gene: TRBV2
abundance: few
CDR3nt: TGTGCCAGCAGCGGAGTAGGCGGGACACCTGGAAACACCATATATTTT
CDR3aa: CASSGVGGTPGNTIYF

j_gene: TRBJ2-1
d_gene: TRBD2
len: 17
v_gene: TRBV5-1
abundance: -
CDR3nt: TGCGCCAGCTTACCCAGGCAAGCGGGGCGAGAGGGCAATGAGCAGTTCTTC
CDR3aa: CASLPRQAGREGNEQFF

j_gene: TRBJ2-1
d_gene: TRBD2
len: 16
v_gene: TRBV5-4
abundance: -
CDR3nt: TGTGCCAGCAGCGGGGGACTAGCGGGCTCAACAATGGAGCAGTTCTTC
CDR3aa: CASSGGLAGSTMEQFF

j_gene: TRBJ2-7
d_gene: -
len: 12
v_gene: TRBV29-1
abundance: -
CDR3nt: TGCAGCGTTGGACTAGTAGGCTACGAGCAGTACTTC
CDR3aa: CSVGLVGYEQYF

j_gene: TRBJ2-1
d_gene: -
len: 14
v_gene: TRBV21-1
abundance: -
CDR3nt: TGTGCCAGCAGCAGGGCGGAGTATTACAATGAGCAGTTCTTC
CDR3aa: CASSRAEYYNEQFF

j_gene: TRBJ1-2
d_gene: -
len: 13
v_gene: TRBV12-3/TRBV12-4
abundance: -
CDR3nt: TGTGCCAGCACCCCCGGGCAGGGCATTGGCTACACCTTC
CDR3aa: CASTPGQGIGYTF

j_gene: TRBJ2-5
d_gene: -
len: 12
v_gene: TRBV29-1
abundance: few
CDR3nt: TGCAGCGTTGATGGGGGACTGGAGACCCAGTACTTC
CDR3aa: CSVDGGLETQYF

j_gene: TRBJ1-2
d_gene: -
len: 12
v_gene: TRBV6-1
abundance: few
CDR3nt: TGTGCCAGCAGTGAACGGGGAGGTGGCTACACCTTC
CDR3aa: CASSERGGGYTF

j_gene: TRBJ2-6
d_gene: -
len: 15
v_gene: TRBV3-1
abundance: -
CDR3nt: TGTGCCAGCAGCCCCGGGGGCGGTGGGGCCAACGTCCTGACTTTC
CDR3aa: CASSPGGGGANVLTF

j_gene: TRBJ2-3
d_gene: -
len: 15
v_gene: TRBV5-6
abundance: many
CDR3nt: TGTGCCAGCAGCTTGACAGGGCGGGGCACAGATACGCAGTATTTT
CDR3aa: CASSLTGRGTDTQYF

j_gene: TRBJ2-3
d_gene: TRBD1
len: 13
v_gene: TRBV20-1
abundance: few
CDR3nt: TGCAGTGCTCCTGACAGGGGCACAGATACGCAGTATTTT
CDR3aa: CSAPDRGTDTQYF

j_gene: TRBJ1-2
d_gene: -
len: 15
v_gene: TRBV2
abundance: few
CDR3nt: TGTGCCAGCAGTGAAGGGAACAGCCCTAACTATGGCTACACCTTC
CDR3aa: CASSEGNSPNYGYTF

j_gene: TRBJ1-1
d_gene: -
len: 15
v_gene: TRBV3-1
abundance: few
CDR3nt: TGTGCCAGCAGCCAAGAAGCCAGGGCGAACACTGAAGCTTTCTTT
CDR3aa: CASSQEARANTEAFF

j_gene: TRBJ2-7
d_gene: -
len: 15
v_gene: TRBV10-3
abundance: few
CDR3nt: TGTGCCATCAGTACCGGGGGCACGGGCGTCTACGAGCAGTACTTC
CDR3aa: CAISTGGTGVYEQYF

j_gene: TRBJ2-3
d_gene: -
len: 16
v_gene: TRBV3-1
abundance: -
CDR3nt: TGTGCCAGCAGCCAAGGGGCCTGGGTTTTCACAGATACGCAGTATTTT
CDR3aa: CASSQGAWVFTDTQYF

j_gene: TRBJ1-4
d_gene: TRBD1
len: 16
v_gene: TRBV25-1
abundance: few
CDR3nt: TGTGCCAGCAGTGAATGGACCGGGACAGGGGATGAAAAACTGTTTTTT
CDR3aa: CASSEWTGTGDEKLFF

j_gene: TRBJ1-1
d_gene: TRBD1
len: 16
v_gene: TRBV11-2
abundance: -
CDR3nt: TGTGCCAGCAGCGGGGGACAGGTCATGCGGAACACTGAAGCTTTCTTT
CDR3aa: CASSGGQVMRNTEAFF

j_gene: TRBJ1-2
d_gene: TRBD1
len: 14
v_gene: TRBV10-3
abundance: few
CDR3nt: TGTGCCATCAGTGAGGAAAGACAGGGGGTTGGCTACACCTTC
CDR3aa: CAISEERQGVGYTF

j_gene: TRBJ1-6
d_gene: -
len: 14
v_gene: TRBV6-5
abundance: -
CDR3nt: TGTGCCAGCAGTTTAGGCACAAACGGTTCACCCCTCCACTTT
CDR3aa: CASSLGTNGSPLHF

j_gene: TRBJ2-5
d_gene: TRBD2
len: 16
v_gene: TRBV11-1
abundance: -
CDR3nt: TGTGCCAGCAGCTTCTTAGCGGGGGAGTACCAAGAGACCCAGTACTTC
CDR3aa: CASSFLAGEYQETQYF